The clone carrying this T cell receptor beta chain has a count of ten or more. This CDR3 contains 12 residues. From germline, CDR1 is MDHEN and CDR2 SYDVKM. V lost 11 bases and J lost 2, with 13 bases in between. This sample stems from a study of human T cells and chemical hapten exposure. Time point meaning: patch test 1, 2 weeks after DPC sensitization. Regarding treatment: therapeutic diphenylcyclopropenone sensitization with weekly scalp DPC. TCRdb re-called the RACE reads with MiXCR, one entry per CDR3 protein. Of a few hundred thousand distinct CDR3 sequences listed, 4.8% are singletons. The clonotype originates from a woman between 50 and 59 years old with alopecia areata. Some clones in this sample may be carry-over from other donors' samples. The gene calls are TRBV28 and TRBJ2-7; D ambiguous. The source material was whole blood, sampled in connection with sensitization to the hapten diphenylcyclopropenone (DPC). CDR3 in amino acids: CAAVGRPYEQYF. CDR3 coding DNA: TGTGCCGCCGTAGGGCGCCCCTACGAGCAGTACTTC.